Sequencing of this T cell receptor beta chain was carried out in a study of cytomegalovirus exposure and HLA in healthy donors. Study as a whole: Membership in the Caucasian-associated ancestry cluster was found for around four fifths of nearly 400 genotyped donors. Study observations and caveats: When the data were analyzed later, several of the most significant clusters appeared to be linked to common viral pathogens. Certain sequence variants were highly shared and formed a cluster, and this cluster was likely a sequencing artifact. TCR beta V- and J-gene trimming, according to a later analysis, was linked to a missense DCLRE1C variant.

Worth noting for this clone: Its target is unknown.

This PCR relied on a set of 60 Vbeta primers and 13 Jbeta primers. The data were produced by immunoSEQ multiplex PCR, yet TCRdb's version contains in-frame clones alone and is incomplete. Of about 180,000 clones in the sample, around 80% are singletons; the top ten hold 2% to 3%. The CDR3 length is 14 residues. Per germline, CDR1 PRHDT and CDR2 FYEKMQ (reference sequence). Trimming left V 8 bases short and J 0 bases short, with 11 bases between. The sample was PBMCs. The sequence was collected from a woman in her twenties or thirties in good health and CMV-seropositive. The chain links TRBV13 to TRBJ2-1, with D perhaps matching TRBD1 (5 bases). This CDR3 is CASDQGSSYNEQFF. The CDR3 DNA follows: TGTGCCAGCGATCAGGGCTCCTCCTACAATGAGCAGTTCTTC.